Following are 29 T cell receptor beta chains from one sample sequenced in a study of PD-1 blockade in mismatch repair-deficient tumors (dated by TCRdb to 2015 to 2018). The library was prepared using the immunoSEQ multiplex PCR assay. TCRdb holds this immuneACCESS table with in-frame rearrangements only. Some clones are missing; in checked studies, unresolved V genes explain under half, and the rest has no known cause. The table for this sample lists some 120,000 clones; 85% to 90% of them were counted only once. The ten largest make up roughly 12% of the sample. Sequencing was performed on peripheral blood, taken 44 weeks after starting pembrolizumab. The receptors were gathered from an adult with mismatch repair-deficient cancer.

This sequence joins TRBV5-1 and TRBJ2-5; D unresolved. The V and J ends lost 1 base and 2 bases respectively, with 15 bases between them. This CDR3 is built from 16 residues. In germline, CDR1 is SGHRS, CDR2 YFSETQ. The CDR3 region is CASSLIPAPEQETQYF. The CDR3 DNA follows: TGCGCCAGCAGCTTGATCCCAGCACCGGAACAAGAGACCCAGTACTTC. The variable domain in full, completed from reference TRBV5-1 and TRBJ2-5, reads KAGVTQTPRYLIKTRGQQVTLSCSPISGHRSVSWYQQTPGQGLQFLFEYFSETQRNKGNFPGRFSGRQFSNSRSEMNVSTLELGDSALYLCASSLIPAPEQETQYFGPGTRLLVL.

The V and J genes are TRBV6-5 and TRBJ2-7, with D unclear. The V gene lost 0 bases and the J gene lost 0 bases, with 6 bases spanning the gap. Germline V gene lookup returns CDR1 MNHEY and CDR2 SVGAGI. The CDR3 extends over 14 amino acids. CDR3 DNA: TGTGCCAGCAGTTACTCGGACGACTCCTACGAGCAGTACTTC. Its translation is CASSYSDDSYEQYF.

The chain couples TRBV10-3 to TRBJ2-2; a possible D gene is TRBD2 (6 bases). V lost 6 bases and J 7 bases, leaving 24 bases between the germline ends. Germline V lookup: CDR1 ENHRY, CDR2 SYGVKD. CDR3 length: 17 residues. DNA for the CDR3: TGTGCCATCAGCCCGAGTAGCGTCGGGCACGGGGGCGGGGAGCTGTTTTTT. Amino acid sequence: CAISPSSVGHGGGELFF.

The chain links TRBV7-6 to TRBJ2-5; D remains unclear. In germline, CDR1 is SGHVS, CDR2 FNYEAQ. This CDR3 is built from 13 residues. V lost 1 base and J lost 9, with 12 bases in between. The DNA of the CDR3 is TGTGCCAGCAGCTTAGAATTCGCGTCCTCCCAGTACTTC. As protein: CASSLEFASSQYF.

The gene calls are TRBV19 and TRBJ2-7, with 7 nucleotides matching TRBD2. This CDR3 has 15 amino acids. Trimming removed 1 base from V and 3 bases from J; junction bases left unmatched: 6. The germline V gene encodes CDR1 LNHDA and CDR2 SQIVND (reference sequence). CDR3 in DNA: TGTGCCAGTAGTATAGGGGGGGGACCATACTACGAGCAGTACTTC. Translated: CASSIGGGPYYEQYF.

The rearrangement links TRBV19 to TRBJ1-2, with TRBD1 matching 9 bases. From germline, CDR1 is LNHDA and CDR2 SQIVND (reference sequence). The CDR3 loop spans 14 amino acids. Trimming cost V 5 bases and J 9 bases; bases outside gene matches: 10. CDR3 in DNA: TGTGCCAGTAGTCCAACGGGACAGGGAAGGCGCTACACCTTC. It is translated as CASSPTGQGRRYTF. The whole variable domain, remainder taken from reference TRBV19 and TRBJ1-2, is DGGITQSPKYLFRKEGQNVTLSCEQNLNHDAMYWYRQDPGQGLRLIYYSQIVNDFQKGDIAEGYSVSREKKESFPLTVTSAQKNPTAFYLCASSPTGQGRRYTFGSGTRLTVV.

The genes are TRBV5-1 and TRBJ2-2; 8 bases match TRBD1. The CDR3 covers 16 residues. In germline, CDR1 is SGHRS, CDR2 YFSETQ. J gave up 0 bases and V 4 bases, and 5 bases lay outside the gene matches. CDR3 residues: CASSPGQVANTGELFF. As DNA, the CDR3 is TGCGCCAGCAGCCCGGGACAGGTTGCGAACACCGGGGAGCTGTTTTTT.

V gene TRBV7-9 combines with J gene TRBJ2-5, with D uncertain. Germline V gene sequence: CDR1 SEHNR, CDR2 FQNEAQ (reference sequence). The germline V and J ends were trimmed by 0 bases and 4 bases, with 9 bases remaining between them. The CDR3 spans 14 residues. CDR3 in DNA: TGTGCCAGCAGCTTAGCGTTTAGCTTAGAGACCCAGTACTTC. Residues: CASSLAFSLETQYF. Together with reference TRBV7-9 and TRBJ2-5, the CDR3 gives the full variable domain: DTGVSQNPRHKITKRGQNVTFRCDPISEHNRLYWYRQTLGQGPEFLTYFQNEAQLEKSRLLSDRFSAERPKGSFSTLEIQRTEQGDSAMYLCASSLAFSLETQYFGPGTRLLVL.

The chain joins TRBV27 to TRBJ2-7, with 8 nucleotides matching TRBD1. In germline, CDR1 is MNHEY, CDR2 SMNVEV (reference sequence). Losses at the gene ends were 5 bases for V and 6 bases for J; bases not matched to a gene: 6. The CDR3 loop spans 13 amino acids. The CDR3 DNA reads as TGTGCCAGCAGTCAATTGGACAGGGCCGAGCAGTACTTC. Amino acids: CASSQLDRAEQYF.

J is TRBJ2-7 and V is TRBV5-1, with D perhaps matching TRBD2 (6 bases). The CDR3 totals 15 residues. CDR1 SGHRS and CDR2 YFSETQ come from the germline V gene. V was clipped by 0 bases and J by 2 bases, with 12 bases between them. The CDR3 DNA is TGCGCCAGCAGCTTGGAAGGGGCTAGCGCCTACGAGCAGTACTTC. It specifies CASSLEGASAYEQYF.

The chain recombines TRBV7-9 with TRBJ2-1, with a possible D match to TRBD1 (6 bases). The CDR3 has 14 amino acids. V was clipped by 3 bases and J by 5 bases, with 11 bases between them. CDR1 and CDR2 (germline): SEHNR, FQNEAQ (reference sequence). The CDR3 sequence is CASSFNYRDNEQFF. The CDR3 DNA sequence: TGTGCCAGCAGCTTTAACTACAGGGACAATGAGCAGTTCTTC.

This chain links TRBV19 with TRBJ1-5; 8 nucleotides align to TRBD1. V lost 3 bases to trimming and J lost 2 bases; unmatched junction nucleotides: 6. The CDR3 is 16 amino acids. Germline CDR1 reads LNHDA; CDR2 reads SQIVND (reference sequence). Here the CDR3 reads CASSMNRGLGNQPQHF. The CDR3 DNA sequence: TGTGCCAGTAGTATGAACAGGGGGTTGGGCAATCAGCCCCAGCATTTT.

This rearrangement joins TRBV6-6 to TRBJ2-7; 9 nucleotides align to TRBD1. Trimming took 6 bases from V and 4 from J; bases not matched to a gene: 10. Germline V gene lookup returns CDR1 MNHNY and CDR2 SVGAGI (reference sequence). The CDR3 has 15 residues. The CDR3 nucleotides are TGTGCCAGCAGCTCCCAGGACAGGGGTCGATACGAGCAGTACTTC. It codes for CASSSQDRGRYEQYF.

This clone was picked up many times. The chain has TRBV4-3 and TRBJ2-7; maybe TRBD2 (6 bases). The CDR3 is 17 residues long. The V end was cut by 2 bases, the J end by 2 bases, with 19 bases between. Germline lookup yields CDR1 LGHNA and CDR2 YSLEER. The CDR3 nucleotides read TGCGCCAGCAGCCAACGGAGGGATGCGGGAACGCCCTACGAGCAGTACTTC. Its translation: CASSQRRDAGTPYEQYF.

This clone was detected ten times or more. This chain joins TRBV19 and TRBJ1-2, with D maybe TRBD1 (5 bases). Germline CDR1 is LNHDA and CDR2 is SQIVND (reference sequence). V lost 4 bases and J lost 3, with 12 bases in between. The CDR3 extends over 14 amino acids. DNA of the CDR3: TGTGCCAGTAGTACTACAGGAAGAGACTATGGCTACACCTTC. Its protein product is CASSTTGRDYGYTF.

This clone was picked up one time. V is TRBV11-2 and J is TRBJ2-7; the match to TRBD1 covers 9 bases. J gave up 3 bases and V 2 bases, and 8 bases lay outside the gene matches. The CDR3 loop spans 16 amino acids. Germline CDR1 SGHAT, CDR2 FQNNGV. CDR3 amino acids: CASSLTPGTGFYEQYF. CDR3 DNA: TGTGCCAGCAGCTTAACGCCCGGGACAGGGTTCTACGAGCAGTACTTC.

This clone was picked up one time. CDR3: CASSYRGQGLEQYF. In DNA, the CDR3 is TGTGCCAGCAGTTACAGGGGACAGGGTCTCGAGCAGTACTTC. The rearrangement joins TRBV6-6 to TRBJ2-7; 9 nucleotides match TRBD1. Germline-derived CDR1 and CDR2 are MNHNY and SVGAGI (reference sequence). CDR3 length equals 14 residues. Trimming took 2 bases from V and 6 from J; bases not matched to a gene: 5.

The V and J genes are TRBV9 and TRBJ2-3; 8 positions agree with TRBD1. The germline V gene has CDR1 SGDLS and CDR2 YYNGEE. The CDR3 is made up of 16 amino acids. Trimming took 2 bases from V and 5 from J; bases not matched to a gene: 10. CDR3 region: CASSVTWDRREDTQYF. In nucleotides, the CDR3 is TGTGCCAGCAGCGTGACGTGGGACAGGAGAGAAGATACGCAGTATTTT.

The CDR3 loop reads CASSFVPPTEAFF. Written as DNA, the CDR3 is TGTGCCAGCAGTTTTGTACCTCCCACTGAAGCTTTCTTT. The chain combines TRBV27 with TRBJ1-1; D ambiguous. Germline V gene sequence: CDR1 MNHEY, CDR2 SMNVEV (reference sequence). The CDR3 is made up of 13 amino acids. V shed 3 bases and J shed 4 bases, with 9 bases lying between them.

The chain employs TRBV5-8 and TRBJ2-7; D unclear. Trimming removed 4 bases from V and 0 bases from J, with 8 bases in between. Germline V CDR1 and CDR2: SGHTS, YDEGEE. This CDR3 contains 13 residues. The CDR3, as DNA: TGTGCCAGCAGCAAATTAGGCTCCTACGAGCAGTACTTC. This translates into CASSKLGSYEQYF.

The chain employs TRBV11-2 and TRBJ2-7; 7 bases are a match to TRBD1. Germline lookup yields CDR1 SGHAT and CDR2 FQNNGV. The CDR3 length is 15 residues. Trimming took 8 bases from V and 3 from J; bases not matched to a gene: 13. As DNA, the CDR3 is TGTGCCAGCGTCTCCTACAGGGGTAATAACTACGAGCAGTACTTC. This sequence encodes CASVSYRGNNYEQYF.

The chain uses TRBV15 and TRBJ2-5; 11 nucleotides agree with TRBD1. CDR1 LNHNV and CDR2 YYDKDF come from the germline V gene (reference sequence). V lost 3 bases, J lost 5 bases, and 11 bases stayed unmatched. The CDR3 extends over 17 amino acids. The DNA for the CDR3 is TGTGCCACCAGCAGCGGGACAGGGGGATCGGATCGGGAGACCCAGTACTTC. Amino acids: CATSSGTGGSDRETQYF.

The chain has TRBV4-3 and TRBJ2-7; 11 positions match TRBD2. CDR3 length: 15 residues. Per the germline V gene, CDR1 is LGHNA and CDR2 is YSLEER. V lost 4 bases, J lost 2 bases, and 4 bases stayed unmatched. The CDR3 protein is CASSPLAGVPYEQYF. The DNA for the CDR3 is TGCGCCAGCAGCCCACTAGCGGGAGTCCCCTACGAGCAGTACTTC.

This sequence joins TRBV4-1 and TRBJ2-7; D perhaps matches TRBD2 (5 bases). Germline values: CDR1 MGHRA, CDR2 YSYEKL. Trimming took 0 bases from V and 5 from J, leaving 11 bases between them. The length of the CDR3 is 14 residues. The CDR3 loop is CASSQDKRGNEQYF. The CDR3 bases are TGCGCCAGCAGCCAAGATAAACGAGGGAACGAGCAGTACTTC.

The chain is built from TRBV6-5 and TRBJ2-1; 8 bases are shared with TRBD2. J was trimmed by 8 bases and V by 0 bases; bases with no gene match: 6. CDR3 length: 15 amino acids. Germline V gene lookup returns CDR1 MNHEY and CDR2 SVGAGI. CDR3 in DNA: TGTGCCAGCAGTTACTCGAGCGGGAGAAGGGATGAGCAGTTCTTC. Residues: CASSYSSGRRDEQFF.

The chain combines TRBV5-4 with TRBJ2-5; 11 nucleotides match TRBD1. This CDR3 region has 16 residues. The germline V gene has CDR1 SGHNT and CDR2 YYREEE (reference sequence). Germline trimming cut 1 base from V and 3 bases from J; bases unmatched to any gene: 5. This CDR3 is CASSLLGTGGEETQYF. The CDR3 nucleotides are TGTGCCAGCAGCTTGCTCGGGACAGGGGGAGAAGAGACCCAGTACTTC.

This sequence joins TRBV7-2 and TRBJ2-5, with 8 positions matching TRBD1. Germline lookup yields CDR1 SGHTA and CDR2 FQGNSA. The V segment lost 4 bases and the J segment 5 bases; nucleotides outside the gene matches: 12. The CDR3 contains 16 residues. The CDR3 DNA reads TGTGCCAGCAGCTCGGCATCAGGGGGCTGGGGGGAGACCCAGTACTTC. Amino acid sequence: CASSSASGGWGETQYF. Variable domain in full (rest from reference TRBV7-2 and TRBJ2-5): GAGVSQSPSNKVTEKGKDVELRCDPISGHTALYWYRQSLGQGLEFLIYFQGNSAPDKSGLPSDRFSAERTGGSVSTLTIQRTQQEDSAVYLCASSSASGGWGETQYFGPGTRLLVL.

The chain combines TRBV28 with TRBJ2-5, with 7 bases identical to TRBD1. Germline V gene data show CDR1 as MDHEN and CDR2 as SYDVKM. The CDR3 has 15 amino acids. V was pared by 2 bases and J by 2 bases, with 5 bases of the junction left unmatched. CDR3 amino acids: CASSLSYRGQETQYF. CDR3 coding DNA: TGTGCCAGCAGTTTAAGCTACAGGGGACAAGAGACCCAGTACTTC.

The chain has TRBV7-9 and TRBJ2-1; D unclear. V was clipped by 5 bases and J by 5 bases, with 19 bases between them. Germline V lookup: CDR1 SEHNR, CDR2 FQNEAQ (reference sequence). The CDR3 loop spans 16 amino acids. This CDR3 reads CASSTTWNSNNNEQFF. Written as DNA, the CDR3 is TGTGCCAGCAGCACTACCTGGAACAGCAACAACAATGAGCAGTTCTTC. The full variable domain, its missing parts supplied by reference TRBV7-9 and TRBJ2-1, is DTGVSQNPRHKITKRGQNVTFRCDPISEHNRLYWYRQTLGQGPEFLTYFQNEAQLEKSRLLSDRFSAERPKGSFSTLEIQRTEQGDSAMYLCASSTTWNSNNNEQFFGPGTRLTVL.